The present TCR beta chain was sequenced within a study of blood T cell repertoires in COVID-19. Turning to the study itself: Acute and convalescent COVID-19 specimens originated in the United States, Italy and Spain. Sources were T cells, B-cell-depleted T cells, or PBMCs; the material itself was cDNA or gDNA.

Per the authors' pipeline: Quantification of nucleated cells was approximated via reference gene primer amplification. Here immunoSEQ multiplex PCR was the method, and the copy in TCRdb shows in-frame clones only, minus some. V and J calls plus clone size are reproduced from that table; the DNA served to infer D and trimming. The sample shows around 310,000 clones, about 90% of them seen only once. Seattle enrolled patients during active infection and tracked them longitudinally. Germline V gene sequence: CDR1 SGHAT, CDR2 FQNNGV. V was shortened by 2 bases and J by 4 bases, with 8 bases between the two germline ends. The CDR3 consists of 13 residues.

The J gene is TRBJ1-1, the V gene TRBV11-2; D is ambiguous. The sequence came from a woman between 40 and 55 years old with COVID-19, enrolled during active disease. The sample was peripheral blood. CDR3 amino acids: CASSLRPGTEAFF. The CDR3 DNA follows: TGTGCCAGCAGCTTACGGCCAGGCACTGAAGCTTTCTTT.